The 24 T cell receptor beta chains presented below share a single source sample, sequenced in a study of response to subunit inactivated influenza vaccine. Each CDR3 protein is one row after TCRdb ran MiXCR on the RT-PCR reads. The data contain approximately 520,000 distinct CDR3 sequences, roughly 25% of them singletons. Sequencing used CD4+ T cells sorted from PBMCs, obtained 4 to 6 days after vaccination. These receptors all stem from a man over 45 who received an inactivated influenza vaccine.

The rearrangement links TRBV28 to TRBJ1-5; no firm D call. Trimming cost V 3 bases and J 2 bases, with 11 bases left between them. There are 15 residues in the CDR3. In germline, CDR1 is MDHEN, CDR2 SYDVKM. CDR3 nucleotide sequence: TGTGCCAGCAGTTTTCTAGGAGGAGGCAATCAGCCCCAGCATTTT. Protein sequence: CASSFLGGGNQPQHF.

This clonotype was detected only a few times. The V and J genes are TRBV12-3 or TRBV12-4 and TRBJ2-2; unclear D gene. The CDR3 contains 14 residues. The ends were cut back, 5 bases at V and 1 base at J, with 8 bases in the middle. The chain's CDR3 is CASSIRRNTGELFF. CDR3 DNA: TGTGCCAGCAGTATAAGAAGGAACACCGGGGAGCTGTTTTTT.

V is TRBV4-3 and J is TRBJ2-7; possibly TRBD1 for D (5 bases). Trimming removed 4 bases from V and 6 bases from J, with 19 bases in between. The CDR3 length is 15 residues. CDR1 is LGHNA and CDR2 is YSLEER in the germline V gene. This chain's CDR3 is CASSPSSSRVIEQYF. The CDR3 region has the DNA TGCGCCAGCAGCCCTTCCTCGTCCAGGGTTATCGAGCAGTACTTC.

This clonotype occurred a few times. CDR3 sequence (DNA): TGCGCCAGCAGCCTACAGGGGGCAAAGGAAAAACTGTTTTTT. Translating it yields CASSLQGAKEKLFF. The chain uses TRBV5-1 and TRBJ1-4; 9 bases line up with TRBD1. Germline V CDR1 and CDR2: SGHRS, YFSETQ. Trimming cost V 4 bases and J 8 bases; bases outside gene matches: 6. The CDR3 sequence is 14 residues long.

The chain is built from TRBV18 and TRBJ2-7; no definite D call. Looked up from germline, CDR1 is KGHSH and CDR2 is LQKENI. This CDR3 is 15 amino acids long. Trimming shortened V by 2 bases and J by 0 bases, and 11 bases separated the two germline ends. The CDR3 sequence: CASSPGQLTSYEQYF. In nucleotides, the CDR3 is TGTGCCAGCTCACCAGGGCAGCTCACCTCCTACGAGCAGTACTTC.

The rearrangement joins TRBV12-3 or TRBV12-4 to TRBJ2-3; D may be TRBD1 or TRBD2 (6 bases each). The CDR3 loop spans 16 amino acids. The V and J ends lost 0 bases and 5 bases respectively, with 15 bases between them. CDR3 loop: CASSLARRGRGDTQYF. CDR3 nucleotide sequence: TGTGCCAGCAGTTTAGCGAGACGGGGGCGGGGAGATACGCAGTATTTT.

This chain uses TRBV6-8 with TRBJ1-4; 7 bases are a match to TRBD1. CDR3 length: 11 amino acids. Germline V CDR1 and CDR2: MNHGY, SAAAGT. V shed 5 bases and J 14 bases; nucleotides not matched to a gene: 5. The CDR3 sequence is CASSPRGMLFF. The CDR3, as DNA: TGTGCCAGCAGTCCCAGGGGGATGCTGTTTTTT.

The chain uses TRBV29-1 and TRBJ2-2; either TRBD1 or TRBD2 may supply D (6 bases each). The CDR3 spans 14 residues. V was cut by 6 bases and J by 1 base, with 12 bases left in between. CDR1 SQVTM and CDR2 ANQGSEA come from the germline V gene. CDR3 loop: CSVEGGLNTGELFF. The CDR3 coding sequence is TGCAGCGTGGAGGGGGGCCTGAACACCGGGGAGCTGTTTTTT.

This clonotype has a handful of counts. This chain connects TRBV12-3 or TRBV12-4 to TRBJ1-3; D is possibly TRBD1 (5 bases). V lost 3 bases to trimming and J lost 0 bases, with 6 bases between them. The CDR3 is 14 residues long. CDR3 DNA sequence: TGTGCCAGCAGTTTGGGGGACTCTGGAAACACCATATATTTT. Its protein is CASSLGDSGNTIYF.

This rearrangement joins TRBV5-5 to TRBJ2-1; tentative D call: TRBD1 (5 bases). Trimming pared 7 bases from V and 1 base from J, leaving 15 bases between. This CDR3 comprises 15 residues. Germline-derived CDR1 and CDR2 are SGHKS and YYEKEE (reference sequence). CDR3 region: CASGKGGASYNEQFF. For the CDR3, the DNA is TGTGCCAGCGGGAAAGGTGGGGCATCCTACAATGAGCAGTTCTTC. Variable domain in full (rest from reference TRBV5-5 and TRBJ2-1): DAGVTQSPTHLIKTRGQQVTLRCSPISGHKSVSWYQQVLGQGPQFIFQYYEKEERGRGNFPDRFSARQFPNYSSELNVNALLLGDSALYLCASGKGGASYNEQFFGPGTRLTVL.

This clonotype was observed once. CDR3 protein: CASSPDRWRRQPQHF. The CDR3, as DNA: TGTGCCAGCAGTCCCGACAGGTGGCGGAGGCAGCCCCAGCATTTT. The chain has TRBV6-2 or TRBV6-3 and TRBJ1-5, with D maybe TRBD1 (6 bases). Trimming shortened V by 5 bases and J by 7 bases, and 18 bases separated the two germline ends. The CDR3 covers 15 residues. Germline values: CDR1 MNHEY, CDR2 SVGEGT.

The rearrangement uses TRBV12-3 or TRBV12-4 and TRBJ2-7; no reliable D call. The CDR3 is 11 residues long. V lost 1 base and J lost 9, with 7 bases in between. DNA for the CDR3: TGTGCCAGCAGTTTAGGGCCTGGGCAGTACTTC. It yields the protein CASSLGPGQYF.

This clonotype was counted only a few times. This chain uses TRBV7-9 with TRBJ2-1; 7 nucleotides line up with TRBD1. The CDR3 contains 14 residues. With 7 bases clipped from V and 8 bases from J, the junction kept 11 bases outside the gene matches. Germline loops: CDR1 SEHNR, CDR2 FQNEAQ (reference sequence). In DNA, the CDR3 is TGTGCCAGCACCAAGAAGGGGGCGGAGGATGAGCAGTTCTTC. The encoded protein is CASTKKGAEDEQFF. Looking up the rest from reference TRBV7-9 and TRBJ2-1 gives the full variable domain: DTGVSQNPRHKITKRGQNVTFRCDPISEHNRLYWYRQTLGQGPEFLTYFQNEAQLEKSRLLSDRFSAERPKGSFSTLEIQRTEQGDSAMYLCASTKKGAEDEQFFGPGTRLTVL.

The CDR3 bases are TGCGCCAGCAGCCAAGGTCGATTCAAGGGGAGAGATACGCAGTATTTT. Its translation: CASSQGRFKGRDTQYF. The J gene is TRBJ2-3, the V gene TRBV4-1; D might be TRBD1 or TRBD2, each matching 5 bases. The germline gives CDR1 MGHRA, CDR2 YSYEKL. With 1 base removed from V and 5 bases from J, the gap between germline ends came to 16 bases. This CDR3 spans 16 amino acids.

The V and J genes are TRBV30 and TRBJ1-6; perhaps TRBD1 as D (5 bases). CDR1 GTSNPN and CDR2 SVGIG come from the germline V gene (reference sequence). With 4 bases removed from V and 7 bases from J, the gap between germline ends came to 14 bases. This CDR3 is built from 14 residues. The CDR3 is CAWNEGLLNSPLHF. Written as DNA, the CDR3 is TGTGCCTGGAACGAGGGACTGTTGAATTCACCCCTCCACTTT.

This clonotype occurred a few times. V and J are TRBV24-1 and TRBJ2-3; 11 positions match TRBD2. Germline V gives CDR1 KGHDR, CDR2 SFDVKD. This CDR3 has 19 amino acids. The V gene end was trimmed by 1 base and the J gene end by 2 bases; junction bases not matched to a gene: 10. The DNA of the CDR3 is TGTGCCACCAGTGATTTCGCGGCTAGCGGGGGGACTTACACAGATACGCAGTATTTT. Protein sequence: CATSDFAASGGTYTDTQYF.

This clonotype was recorded many times. The chain recombines TRBV19 with TRBJ2-1, with D unclear. The CDR3 contains 13 residues. Trimming took 6 bases from V and 4 from J, leaving 10 bases between them. CDR1 LNHDA and CDR2 SQIVND come from the germline V gene (reference sequence). In DNA, the CDR3 is TGTGCCAGTAGCATCGACGGATACAATGAGCAGTTCTTC. This encodes CASSIDGYNEQFF. The complete variable domain, with remaining parts taken from reference TRBV19 and TRBJ2-1, reads DGGITQSPKYLFRKEGQNVTLSCEQNLNHDAMYWYRQDPGQGLRLIYYSQIVNDFQKGDIAEGYSVSREKKESFPLTVTSAQKNPTAFYLCASSIDGYNEQFFGPGTRLTVL.

In this sample, this clonotype turned up once. The gene calls are TRBV4-2 and TRBJ2-5; TRBD2 matches at 10 bases. The CDR3 extends over 15 amino acids. The junction had 4 bases not matched to a gene; V was cut back by 2 bases and J by 4 bases. CDR1 and CDR2 (germline): LGHNA, YNFKEQ. CDR3 coding DNA: TGTGCCAGCAGCCAAAAAGCGGGGGGGCGAGAGACCCAGTACTTC. Its translation: CASSQKAGGRETQYF.

V gene TRBV3-1 combines with J gene TRBJ2-3, with 9 bases aligning to TRBD2. The CDR3 consists of 16 residues. V shed 0 bases, J shed 2 bases, and the junction held 3 bases outside the gene matches. Germline V CDR1 and CDR2: LGHDT, YNNKEL (reference sequence). As DNA, the CDR3 is TGTGCCAGCAGCCAAGAACTAGCGGGTGCCACAGATACGCAGTATTTT. It specifies CASSQELAGATDTQYF.

This clonotype showed up many times. The rearrangement uses TRBV5-5 and TRBJ2-7, with 11 bases that match TRBD1. V lost 0 bases, J lost 6 bases, and 2 bases stayed unmatched. The length of the CDR3 is 14 residues. Germline V lookup: CDR1 SGHKS, CDR2 YYEKEE (reference sequence). DNA of the CDR3: TGTGCCAGCAGCTTGGGGACAGGGGGCTCCGAGCAGTACTTC. Its translation is CASSLGTGGSEQYF.

This clonotype was picked up a small number of times. This sequence joins TRBV12-3 or TRBV12-4 and TRBJ1-4; D is undetermined. The CDR3 spans 16 residues. V lost 7 bases and J lost 0, with 15 bases in between. CDR3 loop: CASKQETLATNEKLFF. CDR3 coding DNA: TGTGCCAGCAAACAAGAGACTCTTGCAACTAATGAAAAACTGTTTTTT.

In this sample, this clonotype turned up a few times. This chain connects TRBV12-3 or TRBV12-4 to TRBJ1-4; D is unresolved. Trimming removed 2 bases at V and 8 bases at J, with 15 bases between. The CDR3 totals 15 residues. The CDR3 loop reads CASSLMDPRIEKLFF. DNA of the CDR3: TGTGCCAGCAGTTTAATGGATCCAAGGATCGAAAAACTGTTTTTT.

The rearrangement uses TRBV7-2 and TRBJ1-6; 7 bases map to TRBD1. This CDR3 has 16 residues. Germline CDR1 SGHTA, CDR2 FQGNSA. The J segment lost 5 bases and the V segment lost 1 base, leaving 5 bases of the junction unmatched. CDR3 amino acids: CASSLEGRGNNSPLHF. In nucleotides, the CDR3 is TGTGCCAGCAGCTTAGAGGGCAGGGGGAATAATTCACCCCTCCACTTT.

This clonotype appeared a few times. The V gene is TRBV30, the J gene TRBJ2-7, with no clear D. The CDR3 is 12 amino acids. With 5 bases removed from V and 3 bases from J, the gap between germline ends came to 11 bases. Germline CDR1 GTSNPN, CDR2 SVGIG (reference sequence). As DNA, the CDR3 is TGTGCCTGGGGCCCCAAGGGCTACGAGCAGTACTTC. Encoded protein: CAWGPKGYEQYF.